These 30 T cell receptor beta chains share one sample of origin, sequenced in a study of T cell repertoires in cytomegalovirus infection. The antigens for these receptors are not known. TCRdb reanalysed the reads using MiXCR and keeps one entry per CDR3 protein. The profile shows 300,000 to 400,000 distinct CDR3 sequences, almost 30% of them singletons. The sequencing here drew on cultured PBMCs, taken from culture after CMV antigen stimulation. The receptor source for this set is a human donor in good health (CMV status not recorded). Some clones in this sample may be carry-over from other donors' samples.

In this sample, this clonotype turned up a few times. CDR3 DNA sequence: TGCGCCAGCAGTCAATCGACAGGGCGTACGAGCACAGATACGCAGTATTTT. Amino acids: CASSQSTGRTSTDTQYF. The chain has TRBV5-1 and TRBJ2-3; 7 bases map to TRBD1. V was clipped by 5 bases and J by 0 bases; unmatched bases: 12. CDR3 length: 17 amino acids. Germline V CDR1 and CDR2: SGHRS, YFSETQ. The entire variable domain, with the rest obtained from reference TRBV5-1 and TRBJ2-3, is as follows: KAGVTQTPRYLIKTRGQQVTLSCSPISGHRSVSWYQQTPGQGLQFLFEYFSETQRNKGNFPGRFSGRQFSNSRSEMNVSTLELGDSALYLCASSQSTGRTSTDTQYFGPGTRLTVL.

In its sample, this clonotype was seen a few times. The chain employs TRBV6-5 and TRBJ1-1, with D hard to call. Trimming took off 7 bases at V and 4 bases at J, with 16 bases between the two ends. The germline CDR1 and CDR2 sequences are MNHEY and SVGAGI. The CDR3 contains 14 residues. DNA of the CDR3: TGTGCCAGCATCCCAGTAAGCGTTGCCACTGAAGCTTTCTTT. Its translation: CASIPVSVATEAFF.

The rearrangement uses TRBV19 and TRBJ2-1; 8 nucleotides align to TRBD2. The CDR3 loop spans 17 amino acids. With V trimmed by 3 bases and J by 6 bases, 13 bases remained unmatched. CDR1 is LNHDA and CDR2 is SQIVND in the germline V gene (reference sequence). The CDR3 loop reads CASSMGRVGTRANEQFF. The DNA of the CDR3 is TGTGCCAGTAGTATGGGTCGAGTCGGGACTAGAGCCAATGAGCAGTTCTTC.

The CDR3 coding sequence is TGTGCCAGCAGAGAGGATGAGCAGTTCTTC. It translates to CASREDEQFF. J is TRBJ2-1 and V is TRBV11-2; D ambiguous. CDR3 size: 10 residues. The germline V and J ends were trimmed by 6 bases and 8 bases, with 5 bases remaining between them. Germline V lookup: CDR1 SGHAT, CDR2 FQNNGV. Full variable domain (missing parts from reference TRBV11-2 and TRBJ2-1): EAGVAQSPRYKIIEKRQSVAFWCNPISGHATLYWYQQILGQGPKLLIQFQNNGVVDDSQLPKDRFSAERLKGVDSTLKIQPAKLEDSAVYLCASREDEQFFGPGTRLTVL.

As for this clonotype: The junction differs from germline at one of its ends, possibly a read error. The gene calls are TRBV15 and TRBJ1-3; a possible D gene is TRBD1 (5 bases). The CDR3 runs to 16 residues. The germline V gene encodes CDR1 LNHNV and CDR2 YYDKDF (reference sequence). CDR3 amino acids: CTTSRDATDSGNTIYF. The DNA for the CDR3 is TGTACCACCAGCAGAGATGCGACAGACTCTGGAAACACCATATATTTT.

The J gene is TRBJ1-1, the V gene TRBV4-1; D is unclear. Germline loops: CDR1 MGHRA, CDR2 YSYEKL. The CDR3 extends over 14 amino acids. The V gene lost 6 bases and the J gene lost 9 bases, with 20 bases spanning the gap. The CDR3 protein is CASSPLSGVEQAFF. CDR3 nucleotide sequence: TGCGCCAGCAGTCCTTTGTCTGGGGTGGAGCAAGCTTTCTTT.

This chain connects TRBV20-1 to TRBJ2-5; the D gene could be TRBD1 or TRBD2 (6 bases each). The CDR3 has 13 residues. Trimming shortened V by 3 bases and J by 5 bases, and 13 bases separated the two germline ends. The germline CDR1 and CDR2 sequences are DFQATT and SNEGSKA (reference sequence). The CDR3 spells CSASDPGGETQYF. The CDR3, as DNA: TGCAGTGCTAGTGACCCCGGGGGCGAGACCCAGTACTTC.

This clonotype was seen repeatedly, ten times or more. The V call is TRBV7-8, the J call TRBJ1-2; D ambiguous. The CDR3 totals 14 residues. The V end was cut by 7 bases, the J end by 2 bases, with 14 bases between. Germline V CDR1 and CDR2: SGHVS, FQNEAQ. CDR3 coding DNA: TGTGCCAGCAAAGAACGCACAGACAACTATGGCTACACCTTC. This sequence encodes CASKERTDNYGYTF.

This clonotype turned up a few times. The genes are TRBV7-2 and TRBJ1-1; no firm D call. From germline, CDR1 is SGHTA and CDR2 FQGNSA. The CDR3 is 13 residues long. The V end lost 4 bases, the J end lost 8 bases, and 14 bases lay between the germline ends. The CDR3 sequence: CASSSRTSGEAFF. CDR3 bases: TGTGCCAGCAGCTCCCGTACCAGCGGGGAAGCTTTCTTT.

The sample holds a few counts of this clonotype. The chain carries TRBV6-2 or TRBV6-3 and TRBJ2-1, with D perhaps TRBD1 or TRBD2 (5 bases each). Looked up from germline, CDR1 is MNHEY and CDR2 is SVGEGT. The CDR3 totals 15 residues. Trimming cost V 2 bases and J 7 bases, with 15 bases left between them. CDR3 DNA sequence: TGTGCCAGCAGTTACCCGGGGCCCCGAGGAAATGAGCAGTTCTTC. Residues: CASSYPGPRGNEQFF.

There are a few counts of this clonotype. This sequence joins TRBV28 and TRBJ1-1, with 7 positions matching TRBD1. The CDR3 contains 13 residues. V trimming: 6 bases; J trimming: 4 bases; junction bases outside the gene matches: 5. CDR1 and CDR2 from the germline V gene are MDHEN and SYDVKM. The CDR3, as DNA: TGTGCCAGCAGCGCAGGGGGACGCACTGAAGCTTTCTTT. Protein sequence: CASSAGGRTEAFF. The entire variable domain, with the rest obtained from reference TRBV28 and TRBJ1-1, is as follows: DVKVTQSSRYLVKRTGEKVFLECVQDMDHENMFWYRQDPGLGLRLIYFSYDVKMKEKGDIPEGYSVSREKKERFSLILESASTNQTSMYLCASSAGGRTEAFFGQGTRLTVV.

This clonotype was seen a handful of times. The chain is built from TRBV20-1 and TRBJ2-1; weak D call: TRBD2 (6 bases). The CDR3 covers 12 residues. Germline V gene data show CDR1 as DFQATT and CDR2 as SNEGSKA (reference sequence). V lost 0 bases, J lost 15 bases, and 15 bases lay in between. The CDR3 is CSARDHTGLPFF. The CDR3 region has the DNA TGCAGTGCTAGAGATCACACGGGACTGCCGTTCTTC.

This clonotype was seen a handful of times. CDR3 in amino acids: CASSFAGTQAQYF. The CDR3 bases are TGTGCCAGCAGCTTTGCGGGGACACAGGCCCAGTACTTC. The chain uses TRBV7-2 and TRBJ2-5; D is possibly TRBD1 or TRBD2 (6 bases each). V was shortened by 3 bases and J by 9 bases, with 14 bases between the two germline ends. The CDR3 totals 13 residues. Germline lookup yields CDR1 SGHTA and CDR2 FQGNSA.

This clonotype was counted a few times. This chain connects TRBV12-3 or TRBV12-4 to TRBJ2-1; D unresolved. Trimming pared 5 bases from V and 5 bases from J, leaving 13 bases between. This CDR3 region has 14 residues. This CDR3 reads CASSPNSTHNEQFF. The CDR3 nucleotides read TGTGCCAGCAGTCCCAATAGCACCCACAATGAGCAGTTCTTC.

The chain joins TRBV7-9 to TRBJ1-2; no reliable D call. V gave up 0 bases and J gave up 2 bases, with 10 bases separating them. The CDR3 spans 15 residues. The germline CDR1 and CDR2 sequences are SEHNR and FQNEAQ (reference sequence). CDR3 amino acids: CASSLAGQPNYGYTF. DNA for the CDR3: TGTGCCAGCAGCTTAGCCGGTCAGCCCAACTATGGCTACACCTTC.

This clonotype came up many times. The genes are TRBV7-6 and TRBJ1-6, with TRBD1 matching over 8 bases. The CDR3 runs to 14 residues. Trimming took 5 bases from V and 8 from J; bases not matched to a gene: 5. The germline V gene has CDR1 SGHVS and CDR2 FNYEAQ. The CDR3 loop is CASSLPGGYSPLHF. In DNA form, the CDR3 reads TGTGCCAGCAGCCTCCCAGGGGGCTATTCACCCCTCCACTTT.

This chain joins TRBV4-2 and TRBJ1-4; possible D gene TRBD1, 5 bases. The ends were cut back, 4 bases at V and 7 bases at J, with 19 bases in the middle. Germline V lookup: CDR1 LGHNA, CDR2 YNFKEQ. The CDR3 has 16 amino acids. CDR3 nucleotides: TGTGCCAGCAGCCCGTCGGGGGGAAGAGGTAGTGAAAAACTGTTTTTT. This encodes CASSPSGGRGSEKLFF.

This CDR3 reads CASSVREGNEQFF. The DNA for the CDR3 is TGTGCCAGCAGTGTCCGGGAGGGCAATGAGCAGTTCTTC. The chain has TRBV12-3 or TRBV12-4 and TRBJ2-1, with 8 bases that match TRBD2. This CDR3 has 13 amino acids. J was trimmed by 6 bases and V by 5 bases; bases with no gene match: 3.

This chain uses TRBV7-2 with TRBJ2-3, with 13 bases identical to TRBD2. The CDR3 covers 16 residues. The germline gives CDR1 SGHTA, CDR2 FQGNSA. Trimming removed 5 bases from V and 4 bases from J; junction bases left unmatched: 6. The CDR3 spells CASSRTGLAGADTQYF. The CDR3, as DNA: TGTGCCAGCAGCCGTACCGGACTAGCGGGAGCAGATACGCAGTATTTT.

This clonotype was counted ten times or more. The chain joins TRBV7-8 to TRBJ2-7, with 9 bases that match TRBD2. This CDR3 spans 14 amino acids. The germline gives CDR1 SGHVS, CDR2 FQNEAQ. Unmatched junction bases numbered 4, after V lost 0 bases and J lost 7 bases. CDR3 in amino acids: CASSLASGSLEQYF. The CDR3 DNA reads TGTGCCAGCAGCTTAGCTAGCGGGAGTCTGGAGCAGTACTTC.

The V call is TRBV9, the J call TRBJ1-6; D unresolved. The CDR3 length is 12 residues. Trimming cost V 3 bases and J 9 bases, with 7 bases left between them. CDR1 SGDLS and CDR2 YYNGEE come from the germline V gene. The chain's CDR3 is CASSAAGSPLHF. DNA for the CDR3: TGTGCCAGCAGCGCGGCCGGTTCACCCCTCCACTTT.

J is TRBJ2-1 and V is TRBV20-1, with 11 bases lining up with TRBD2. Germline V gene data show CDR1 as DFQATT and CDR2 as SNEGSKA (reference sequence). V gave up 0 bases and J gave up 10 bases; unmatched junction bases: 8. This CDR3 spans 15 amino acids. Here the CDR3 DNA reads TGCAGTGCTAGAGATCAACTAGCGGGGGTCTTGGAGCAGTTCTTC. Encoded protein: CSARDQLAGVLEQFF.

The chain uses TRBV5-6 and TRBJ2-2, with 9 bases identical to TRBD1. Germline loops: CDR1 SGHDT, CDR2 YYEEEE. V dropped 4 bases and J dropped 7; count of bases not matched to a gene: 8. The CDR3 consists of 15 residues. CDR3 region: CASSIGTGYGGELFF. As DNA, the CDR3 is TGTGCCAGCAGCATCGGGACAGGGTACGGCGGGGAGCTGTTTTTT.

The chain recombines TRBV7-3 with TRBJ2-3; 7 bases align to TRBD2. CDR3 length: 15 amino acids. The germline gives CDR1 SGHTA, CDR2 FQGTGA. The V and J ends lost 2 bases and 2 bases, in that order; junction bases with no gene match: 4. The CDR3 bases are TGTGCCAGCAGCTTAGACGGGGGGAACACAGATACGCAGTATTTT. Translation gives CASSLDGGNTDTQYF. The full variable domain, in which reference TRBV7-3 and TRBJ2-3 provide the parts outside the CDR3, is GAGVSQTPSNKVTEKGKYVELRCDPISGHTALYWYRQSLGQGPEFLIYFQGTGAADDSGLPNDRFFAVRPEGSVSTLKIQRTERGDSAVYLCASSLDGGNTDTQYFGPGTRLTVL.

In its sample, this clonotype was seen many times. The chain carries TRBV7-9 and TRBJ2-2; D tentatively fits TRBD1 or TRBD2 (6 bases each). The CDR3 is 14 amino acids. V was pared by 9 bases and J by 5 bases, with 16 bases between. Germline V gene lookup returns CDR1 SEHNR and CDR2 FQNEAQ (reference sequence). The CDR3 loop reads CASTLGGRTGELFF. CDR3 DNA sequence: TGTGCCAGTACTCTTGGGGGGCGAACCGGGGAGCTGTTTTTT.

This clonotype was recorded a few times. CDR3 residues: CASSSVWGTEETQYF. The CDR3 DNA follows: TGTGCCAGCAGCTCGGTCTGGGGTACTGAGGAGACCCAGTACTTC. The chain combines TRBV7-8 with TRBJ2-5; D remains ambiguous. V was trimmed by 4 bases and J by 5 bases, leaving 17 bases between them. There are 15 residues in the CDR3. The germline CDR1 and CDR2 sequences are SGHVS and FQNEAQ.

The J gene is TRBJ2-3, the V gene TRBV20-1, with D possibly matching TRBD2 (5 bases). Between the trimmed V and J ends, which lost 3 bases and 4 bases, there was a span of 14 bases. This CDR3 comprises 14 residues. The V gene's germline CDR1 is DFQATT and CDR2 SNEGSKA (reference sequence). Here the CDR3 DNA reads TGCAGTGCTAGTCCGGGGTTAATCGCAGATACGCAGTATTTT. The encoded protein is CSASPGLIADTQYF.

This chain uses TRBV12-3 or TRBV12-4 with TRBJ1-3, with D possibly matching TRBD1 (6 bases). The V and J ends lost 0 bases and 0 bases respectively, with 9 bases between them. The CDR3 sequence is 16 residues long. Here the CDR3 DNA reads TGTGCCAGCAGTTTAGCTCGGACAGACTCTGGAAACACCATATATTTT. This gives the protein CASSLARTDSGNTIYF.

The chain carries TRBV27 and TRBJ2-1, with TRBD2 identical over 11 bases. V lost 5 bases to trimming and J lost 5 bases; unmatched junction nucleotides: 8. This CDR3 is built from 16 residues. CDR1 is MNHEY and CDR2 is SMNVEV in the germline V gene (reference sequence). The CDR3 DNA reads TGTGCCAGCAGTCCACTCGGGACTAGCGGACACAATGAGCAGTTCTTC. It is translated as CASSPLGTSGHNEQFF.

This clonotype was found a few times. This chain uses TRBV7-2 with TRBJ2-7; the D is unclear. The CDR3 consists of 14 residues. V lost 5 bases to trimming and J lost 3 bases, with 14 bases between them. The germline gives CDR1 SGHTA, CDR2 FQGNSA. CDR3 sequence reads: CASSPSRVLYEQYF. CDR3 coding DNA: TGTGCCAGCAGCCCCTCCCGGGTGCTCTACGAGCAGTACTTC.